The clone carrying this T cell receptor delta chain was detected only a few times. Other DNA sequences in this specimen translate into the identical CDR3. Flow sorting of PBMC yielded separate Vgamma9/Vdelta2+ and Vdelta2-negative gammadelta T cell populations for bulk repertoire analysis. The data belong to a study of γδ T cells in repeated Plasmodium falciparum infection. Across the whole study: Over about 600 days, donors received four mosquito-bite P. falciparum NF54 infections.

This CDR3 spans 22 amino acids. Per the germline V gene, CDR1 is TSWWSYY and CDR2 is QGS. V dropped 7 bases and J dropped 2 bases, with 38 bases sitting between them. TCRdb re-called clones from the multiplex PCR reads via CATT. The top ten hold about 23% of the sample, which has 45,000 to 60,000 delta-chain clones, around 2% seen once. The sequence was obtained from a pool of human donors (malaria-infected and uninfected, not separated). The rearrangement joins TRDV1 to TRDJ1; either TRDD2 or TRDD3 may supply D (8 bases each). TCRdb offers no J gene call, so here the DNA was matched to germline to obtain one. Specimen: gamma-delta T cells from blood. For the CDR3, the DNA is TGTGCTCTTGCGGCGGAATACTTCCTACGTGGAGCAAGGTTGGGGGATACCGATAAACTCATCTTT. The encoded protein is CALAAEYFLRGARLGDTDKLIF.